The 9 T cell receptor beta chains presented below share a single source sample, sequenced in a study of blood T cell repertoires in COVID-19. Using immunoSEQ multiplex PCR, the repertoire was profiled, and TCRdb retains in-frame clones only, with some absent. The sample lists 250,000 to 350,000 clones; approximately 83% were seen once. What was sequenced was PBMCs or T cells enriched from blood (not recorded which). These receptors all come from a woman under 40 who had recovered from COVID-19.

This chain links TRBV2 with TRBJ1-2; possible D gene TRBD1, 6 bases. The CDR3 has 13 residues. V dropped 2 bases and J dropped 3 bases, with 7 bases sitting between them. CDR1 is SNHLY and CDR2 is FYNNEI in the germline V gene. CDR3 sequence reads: CASSEQGYYGYTF. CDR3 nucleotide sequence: TGTGCCAGCAGTGAACAGGGGTACTATGGCTACACCTTC.

The CDR3 region has the DNA TGCAGCGTTCAGGATTCCTACGAGCAGTACTTC. Amino acids: CSVQDSYEQYF. The chain is built from TRBV29-1 and TRBJ2-7; D unresolved. V gave up 5 bases and J gave up 1 base, with 6 bases separating them. Looked up from germline, CDR1 is SQVTM and CDR2 is ANQGSEA. The CDR3 is 11 residues long.

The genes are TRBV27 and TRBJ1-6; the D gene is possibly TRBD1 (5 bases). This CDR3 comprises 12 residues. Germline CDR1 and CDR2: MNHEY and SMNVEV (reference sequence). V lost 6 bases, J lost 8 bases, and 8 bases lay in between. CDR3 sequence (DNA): TGTGCCAGCAGCGGGGGAGATTCACCCCTCCACTTT. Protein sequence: CASSGGDSPLHF.

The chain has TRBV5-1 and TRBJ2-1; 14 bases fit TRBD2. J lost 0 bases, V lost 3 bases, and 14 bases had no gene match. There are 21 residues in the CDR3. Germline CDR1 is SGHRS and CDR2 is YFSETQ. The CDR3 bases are TGCGCCAGCAGCTCTACTCGGGGACTAGCGGGGGATCCCAGCTCCTACAATGAGCAGTTCTTC. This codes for CASSSTRGLAGDPSSYNEQFF.

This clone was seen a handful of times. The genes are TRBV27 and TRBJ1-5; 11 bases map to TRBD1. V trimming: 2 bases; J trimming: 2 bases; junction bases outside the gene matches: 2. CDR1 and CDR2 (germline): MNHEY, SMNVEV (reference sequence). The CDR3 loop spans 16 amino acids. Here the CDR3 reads CASSLLGQGGNQPQHF. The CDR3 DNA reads TGTGCCAGCAGTTTACTGGGACAGGGGGGCAATCAGCCCCAGCATTTT.

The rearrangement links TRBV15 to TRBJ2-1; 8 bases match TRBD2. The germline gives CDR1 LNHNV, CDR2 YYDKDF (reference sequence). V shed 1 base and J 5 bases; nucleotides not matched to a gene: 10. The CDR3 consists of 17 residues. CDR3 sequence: CATSRVSGRGEDNEQFF. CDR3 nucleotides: TGTGCCACCAGCAGAGTTAGTGGGCGGGGGGAAGACAATGAGCAGTTCTTC.

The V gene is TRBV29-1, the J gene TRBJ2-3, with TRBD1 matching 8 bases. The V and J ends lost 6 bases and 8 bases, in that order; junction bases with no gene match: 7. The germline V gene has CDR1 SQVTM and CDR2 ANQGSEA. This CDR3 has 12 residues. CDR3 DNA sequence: TGCAGCGTCCGACAGGGGTATGGTACGCAGTATTTT. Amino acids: CSVRQGYGTQYF.

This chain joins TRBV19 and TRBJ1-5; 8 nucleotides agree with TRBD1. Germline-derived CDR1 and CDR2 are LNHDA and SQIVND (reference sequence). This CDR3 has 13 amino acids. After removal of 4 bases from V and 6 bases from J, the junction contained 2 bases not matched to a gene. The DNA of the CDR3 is TGTGCCAGTAGTACAGGGGGCGGTCAGCCCCAGCATTTT. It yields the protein CASSTGGGQPQHF.

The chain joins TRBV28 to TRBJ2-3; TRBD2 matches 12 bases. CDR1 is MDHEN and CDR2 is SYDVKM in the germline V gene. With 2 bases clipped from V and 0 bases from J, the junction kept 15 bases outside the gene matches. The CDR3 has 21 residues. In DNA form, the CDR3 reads TGTGCCAGCAGTTTAGTCGGACTAGCGGGGCGACGGATTGGTAGCACAGATACGCAGTATTTT. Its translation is CASSLVGLAGRRIGSTDTQYF.